The source of this T cell receptor beta chain is a study of shared clonotypes between healthy human individuals. Study results and caveats: It was only blood that was sampled, and tissue repertoires likely differ.

V shed 5 bases and J shed 6 bases, with 1 base lying between them. Per germline, CDR1 SQVTM and CDR2 ANQGSEA. The CDR3 runs to 8 residues. The sample holds many counts of this clone. Its antigen is unidentified. Other nucleotide sequences from this sample produce the same CDR3. Replicate PCRs for sorted subsets used roughly 200 ng DNA; this equaled about 30,000 T cell genomes. Only in-frame clones appear in the TCRdb table, and some are missing; sequencing was by immunoSEQ multiplex PCR. The sample lists over 950,000 clones; about 72% were seen once. The clonotype was recovered from a man aged 18 to 29 in good health. Some clones in this sample may be carry-over from other donors' samples. This chain links TRBV29-1 with TRBJ1-2; D remains unclear. The sample consisted of memory CD4+ T cells from PBMCs. Described subset: CD45RA-negative fraction. The CDR3 nucleotides read TGCAGCGTTAATGGCTACACCTTC. Encoded protein: CSVNGYTF. Combining the CDR3 with reference TRBV29-1 and TRBJ1-2 gives the whole variable domain SAVISQKPSRDICQRGTSLTIQCQVDSQVTMMFWYRQQPGQSLTLIATANQGSEATYESGFVIDKFPISRPNLTFSTLTVSNMSPEDSSIYLCSVNGYTFGSGTRLTVV.